One T cell receptor (beta chain) is described in this entry. These data originate in a study of Graves' ophthalmopathy and Graves' hyperthyroidism. The sequenced template was RNA, covering the TCR beta CDR3 region. Second-round multiplex PCR came after a first-round RT-PCR that employed HTBI primers. One entry per CDR3 protein results from TCRdb running MiXCR on the multiplex PCR reads. This table has 150,000 or so distinct CDR3 sequences, approximately 38% appearing once. The sample comprised peripheral blood. The receptor was derived from a middle-aged woman with Graves' ophthalmopathy.

The CDR3 nucleotides are TGTGCCACCCGACTAGCGGGAGGGGGAGAGACCCAGTACTTC. Its protein product is CATRLAGGGETQYF. The chain couples TRBV2 to TRBJ2-5; 14 bases are a match to TRBD2. V was clipped by 10 bases and J by 4 bases; unmatched bases: 5. CDR1 is SNHLY, CDR2 FYNNEI, per germline. The CDR3 runs 14 residues.